These 8 T cell receptor beta chains were all obtained from the same sample, sequenced in a study of T cell responses to AZD1222 COVID-19 vaccine. Profiled with immunoSEQ multiplex PCR; TCRdb holds only in-frame clones, not every one. In the table there are approximately 150,000 clones, approximately 91% of which are singletons. Sequencing used peripheral blood, obtained 28 days after the second AZD1222 dose. Receptor source: an adult who received the AZD1222 COVID-19 vaccine.

Written as DNA, the CDR3 is TGTGCCAGCAGCTTAGGTTTACAGGATTACACCGGGGAGCTGTTTTTT. This codes for CASSLGLQDYTGELFF. This chain uses TRBV7-9 with TRBJ2-2; D is perhaps TRBD1 (5 bases). The germline gives CDR1 SEHNR, CDR2 FQNEAQ (reference sequence). This CDR3 spans 16 amino acids. Between the trimmed V and J ends, which lost 1 base and 3 bases, there was a span of 12 bases.

The chain has TRBV5-8 and TRBJ1-2; weak D call: TRBD1 (5 bases). The CDR3 sequence is 16 residues long. V lost 0 bases to trimming and J lost 0 bases, with 12 bases between them. Germline-derived CDR1 and CDR2 are SGHTS and YDEGEE. Written as DNA, the CDR3 is TGTGCCAGCAGCTTGGGAGGGGACCGCCCTAACTATGGCTACACCTTC. This encodes CASSLGGDRPNYGYTF.

The chain joins TRBV6-6 to TRBJ2-3; D unresolved. The CDR3 covers 14 residues. Trimming pared 0 bases from V and 2 bases from J, leaving 6 bases between. Germline V gives CDR1 MNHNY, CDR2 SVGAGI (reference sequence). The CDR3 region has the DNA TGTGCCAGCAGTTACTCGACCTCCACAGATACGCAGTATTTT. Its translation is CASSYSTSTDTQYF.

This clone turned up a few times. J is TRBJ2-1 and V is TRBV18; 14 bases agree with TRBD2. Trimming at V came to 6 bases and at J to 5 bases, leaving 3 bases not matched to a gene. Germline values: CDR1 KGHSH, CDR2 LQKENI. The CDR3 contains 15 residues. This CDR3 reads CASSGGLAGDNEQFF. CDR3 in DNA: TGTGCCAGCTCCGGGGGACTAGCGGGAGACAATGAGCAGTTCTTC.

The chain couples TRBV5-4 to TRBJ1-1; 7 nucleotides match TRBD1. The CDR3 is 17 amino acids. Germline CDR1 is SGHNT and CDR2 is YYREEE (reference sequence). The trim removed 0 bases at V and 1 base at J, leaving 9 bases unmatched. The CDR3 coding sequence is TGTGCCAGCAGCTTGGGGGTTAACAGGGGCGGGAACACTGAAGCTTTCTTT. Translating it yields CASSLGVNRGGNTEAFF.

As regards this clone: This specimen includes other DNA sequences encoding the same CDR3. The chain has TRBV19 and TRBJ1-1; 9 nucleotides match TRBD1. The CDR3 loop spans 16 amino acids. Unmatched junction bases numbered 7, after V lost 4 bases and J lost 1 base. Looked up from germline, CDR1 is LNHDA and CDR2 is SQIVND (reference sequence). The CDR3, as DNA: TGTGCCAGTAGTACGGGACAGGGCCGTGGGAACACTGAAGCTTTCTTT. It translates to CASSTGQGRGNTEAFF.

The chain uses TRBV10-3 and TRBJ2-7, with D perhaps TRBD1 (6 bases). Trimming took off 2 bases at V and 4 bases at J, with 12 bases between the two ends. The germline gives CDR1 ENHRY, CDR2 SYGVKD. CDR3 size: 14 residues. Here the CDR3 DNA reads TGTGCCATCAGTGAGAGGGGACAACAGTACGAGCAGTACTTC. This gives the protein CAISERGQQYEQYF.

CDR3 amino acids: CASSTGQNNEAFF. The CDR3 DNA reads TGCGCCAGCAGCACAGGACAGAATAATGAAGCTTTCTTT. V and J are TRBV5-1 and TRBJ1-1, with D possibly matching TRBD1 (6 bases). Germline CDR1 SGHRS, CDR2 YFSETQ. Trimming removed 4 bases at V and 7 bases at J, with 14 bases between. The CDR3 is 13 residues long. Complete variable domain (other parts from reference TRBV5-1 and TRBJ1-1): KAGVTQTPRYLIKTRGQQVTLSCSPISGHRSVSWYQQTPGQGLQFLFEYFSETQRNKGNFPGRFSGRQFSNSRSEMNVSTLELGDSALYLCASSTGQNNEAFFGQGTRLTVV.